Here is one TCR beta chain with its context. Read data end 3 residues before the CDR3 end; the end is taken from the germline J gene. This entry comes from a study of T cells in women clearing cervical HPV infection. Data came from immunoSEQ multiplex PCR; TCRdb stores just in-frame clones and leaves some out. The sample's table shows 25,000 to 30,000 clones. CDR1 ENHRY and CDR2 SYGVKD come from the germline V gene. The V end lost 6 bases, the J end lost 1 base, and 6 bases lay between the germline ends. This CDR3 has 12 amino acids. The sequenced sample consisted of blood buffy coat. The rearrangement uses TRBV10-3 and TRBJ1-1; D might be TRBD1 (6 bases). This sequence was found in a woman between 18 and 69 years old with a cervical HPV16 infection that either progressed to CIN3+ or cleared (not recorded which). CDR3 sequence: CAIRDRNTEAFF. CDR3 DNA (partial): TGTGCCATCAGGGACAGGAACACTGAA.